The 25 T cell receptor beta chains listed next were all sequenced from one sample in a study of prognosis after radiotherapy for stage I lung cancer. Two-round multiplex PCR on genomic DNA was the method by which TCR beta CDR3 was amplified. The first round of PCR was done with primers that matched each TRBV and TRBJ gene. TCRdb reprocessed the multiplex PCR reads via MiXCR and lists one record per CDR3 protein. The sample consists of under 25,000 distinct CDR3 sequences, about 46% of them appearing once. The specimen was PBMCs, collected before or after stereotactic body radiation therapy (not recorded which). Receptors originate from a donor aged 50 or older with non-small cell lung cancer.

In its sample, this clonotype was seen once. A much bigger clone sits one base away, suggesting this may be a read error. Here the CDR3 reads CASSITWNLGGTQYF. The CDR3, as DNA: TGTGCCAGTAGTATAACCTGGAACCTGGGGGGGACCCAGTACTTC. This chain uses TRBV19 with TRBJ2-5, with TRBD2 as a possible D gene (6 bases). This CDR3 spans 15 amino acids. The germline CDR1 and CDR2 sequences are LNHDA and SQIVND (reference sequence). V was clipped by 2 bases and J by 7 bases, with 17 bases between them.

By proportion, this clonotype is medium-sized (0.01 to 0.1%). Here the CDR3 DNA reads TGTGCCAGCAGAACCGGGACAGGGGGTAATGAGCAGTACTTC. Its translation is CASRTGTGGNEQYF. The chain links TRBV6-1 to TRBJ2-7; TRBD1 agrees at 11 bases. Germline assignment: CDR1 MNHNS and CDR2 SASEGT. The CDR3 contains 14 residues. V lost 6 bases, J lost 7 bases, and 8 bases stayed unmatched.

This clonotype was picked up many times. This chain links TRBV2 with TRBJ2-5; a possible D gene is TRBD2 (5 bases). Germline V gives CDR1 SNHLY, CDR2 FYNNEI. V lost 8 bases to trimming and J lost 5 bases, with 9 bases between them. The CDR3 sequence is 11 residues long. CDR3 protein: CASRSGETQYF. The DNA for the CDR3 is TGTGCCAGCCGTTCGGGGGAGACCCAGTACTTC.

As concerns this clonotype: Possible read error: a much larger clone is one base away. This chain joins TRBV4-1 and TRBJ2-1, with TRBD1 as a possible D gene (6 bases). The CDR3 covers 15 residues. CDR1 MGHRA and CDR2 YSYEKL come from the germline V gene. This chain's CDR3 is CASIQDQAGVGEQFF. In DNA, the CDR3 is TGCGCCAGCATCCAAGATCAGGCAGGGGTGGGTGAGCAGTTCTTC.

Remarks on this clonotype: It may be a read error: a sequence one base away is much more abundant. The chain joins TRBV28 to TRBJ2-5; D might be TRBD1 (6 bases). CDR1 and CDR2 from the germline V gene are MDHEN and SYDVKM. There are 15 residues in the CDR3. The CDR3 here is CAISRAQGIRETQYF. CDR3 DNA sequence: TGTGCCATCAGTCGAGCTCAGGGGATTCGAGAGACCCAGTACTTC.

CDR3 sequence reads: CASKSGPDRHYEQYF. Written as DNA, the CDR3 is TGCGCCAGCAAAAGTGGTCCGGACAGGCACTACGAGCAGTACTTC. V is TRBV5-1 and J is TRBJ2-7; 7 nucleotides line up with TRBD1. Germline values: CDR1 SGHRS, CDR2 YFSETQ. J was trimmed by 3 bases and V by 6 bases; bases with no gene match: 12. The CDR3 covers 15 residues.

This clonotype was seen many times. The gene calls are TRBV9 and TRBJ1-2; D is unclear. Germline V lookup: CDR1 SGDLS, CDR2 YYNGEE. This CDR3 contains 15 residues. V was pared by 0 bases and J by 5 bases, with 14 bases between. The CDR3 coding sequence is TGTGCCAGCAGCGTAGAACCCAACGACGGGTATGGCTACACCTTC. Translation: CASSVEPNDGYGYTF.

The rearrangement links TRBV6-1 to TRBJ1-2; TRBD1 is a possible D gene (5 bases). The ends were cut back, 8 bases at V and 4 bases at J, with 17 bases in the middle. Germline V gene data show CDR1 as MNHNS and CDR2 as SASEGT. This CDR3 region has 14 residues. The CDR3 reads CASAAGSVRYGYTF. DNA for the CDR3: TGTGCCAGCGCCGCAGGGTCTGTGCGCTATGGCTACACCTTC.

This rearrangement joins TRBV6-5 to TRBJ2-3; 10 nucleotides align to TRBD2. Germline V gene sequence: CDR1 MNHEY, CDR2 SVGAGI. The CDR3 has 16 amino acids. V gave up 2 bases and J gave up 4 bases; unmatched junction bases: 6. The CDR3 nucleotides read TGTGCCAGCAGTTACGGCCAGCGGGGGGGACCAGATACGCAGTATTTT. Encoded protein: CASSYGQRGGPDTQYF.

Many counts were recorded for this clonotype. V gene TRBV3-1 combines with J gene TRBJ1-2; 11 nucleotides agree with TRBD1. Germline V lookup: CDR1 LGHDT, CDR2 YNNKEL (reference sequence). V dropped 2 bases and J dropped 5; count of bases not matched to a gene: 10. This CDR3 region has 17 residues. The CDR3 sequence is CASSQWTGTGGRYGYTF. The CDR3 nucleotides are TGTGCCAGCAGCCAATGGACCGGGACAGGGGGTAGATATGGCTACACCTTC. Full variable domain (outside the CDR3, taken from reference TRBV3-1 and TRBJ1-2): DTAVSQTPKYLVTQMGNDKSIKCEQNLGHDTMYWYKQDSKKFLKIMFSYNNKELIINETVPNRFSPKSPDKAHLNLHINSLELGDSAVYFCASSQWTGTGGRYGYTFGSGTRLTVV.

Remarks on this clonotype: At one of its ends the junction is not consistent with the germline gene, which may arise from a read error. The CDR3 loop is CALSVGLAGRAVYF. The CDR3, as DNA: TGTGCCTTGAGTGTCGGGCTAGCGGGACGTGCGGTGTATTTT. The rearrangement links TRBV30 to TRBJ2-3, with 9 nucleotides matching TRBD2. The CDR3 is 14 residues long. CDR1 is GTSNPN and CDR2 is SVGIG in the germline V gene (reference sequence). The full variable domain, with the rest looked up from reference TRBV30 and TRBJ2-3, is SQTIHQWPATLVQPVGSPLSLECTVEGTSNPNLYWYRQAAGRGLQLLFYSVGIGQISSEVPQNLSASRPQDRQFILSSKKLLLSDSGFYLCALSVGLAGRAVYFGPGTRLTVL.

CDR3 DNA sequence: TGCGCCAGCAGCTCTGGGACTAGCGGGGCGGTTGTTAAACAGTATTTT. This translates into CASSSGTSGAVVKQYF. V usage is TRBV5-1 and J usage is TRBJ2-3; TRBD2 aligns across 13 bases. CDR3 length equals 16 residues. With 3 bases clipped from V and 12 bases from J, the junction kept 13 bases outside the gene matches. CDR1 SGHRS and CDR2 YFSETQ come from the germline V gene.

This clonotype occurred many times. This chain uses TRBV27 with TRBJ2-5; D is ambiguous. This CDR3 comprises 11 residues. Germline CDR1 is MNHEY and CDR2 is SMNVEV (reference sequence). Trimming cost V 6 bases and J 9 bases, with 11 bases left between them. The CDR3 loop reads CASRANAAQYF. For the CDR3, the DNA is TGTGCCAGCAGGGCCAACGCGGCCCAGTACTTC.

The chain uses TRBV20-1 and TRBJ1-1; D gene ambiguous. Germline V gives CDR1 DFQATT, CDR2 SNEGSKA (reference sequence). The CDR3 sequence is 13 residues long. V lost 0 bases and J lost 1, with 6 bases in between. The CDR3 DNA is TGCAGTGCTAGAGAACAGCCGAACACTGAAGCTTTCTTT. Amino acids: CSAREQPNTEAFF.

This clonotype was counted many times. This sequence joins TRBV19 and TRBJ2-7; 14 bases match TRBD2. The germline V gene encodes CDR1 LNHDA and CDR2 SQIVND (reference sequence). There are 16 residues in the CDR3. The V segment lost 3 bases and the J segment 10 bases; nucleotides outside the gene matches: 11. CDR3 DNA sequence: TGTGCCAGTAGTATTCAGCCGGGACTAGCGGGAGTGCGACAGTACTTC. It codes for CASSIQPGLAGVRQYF.

This clonotype was seen at least ten times. This sequence joins TRBV7-8 and TRBJ2-7, with D tentatively TRBD1 (6 bases). This CDR3 contains 14 residues. Germline values: CDR1 SGHVS, CDR2 FQNEAQ. V dropped 5 bases and J dropped 3 bases, with 14 bases sitting between them. CDR3 region: CASSLRGAGYEQYF. For the CDR3, the DNA is TGTGCCAGCAGCCTCAGGGGCGCGGGCTACGAGCAGTACTTC.

The chain is built from TRBV5-1 and TRBJ2-7; D is unresolved. Germline lookup yields CDR1 SGHRS and CDR2 YFSETQ. CDR3 length: 14 amino acids. Trimming left V 4 bases short and J 3 bases short, with 14 bases between. The DNA for the CDR3 is TGCGCCAGCAGCCTCAACCCGGACGGCTACGAGCAGTACTTC. This encodes CASSLNPDGYEQYF.

The chain links TRBV12-3 or TRBV12-4 to TRBJ2-3; 7 bases line up with TRBD2. There are 15 residues in the CDR3. J gave up 2 bases and V 10 bases, and 12 bases lay outside the gene matches. The CDR3 DNA follows: TGTGCCATCATTTTAAGTCTAGCGGACACAGATACGCAGTATTTT. This sequence encodes CAIILSLADTDTQYF.

Regarding this clonotype: One end of the junction is discordant with germline, which a read error may explain. This chain links TRBV6-1 with TRBJ2-1; 8 nucleotides agree with TRBD1. The CDR3 has 15 residues. Germline V gives CDR1 MNHNS, CDR2 SASEGT. Here the CDR3 reads CAGSGGTGPNNEQFF. The DNA for the CDR3 is TGTGCCGGCAGTGGGGGGACAGGACCAAACAATGAGCAGTTCTTC.

This clonotype occurred many times. This rearrangement joins TRBV4-1 to TRBJ2-1; D is perhaps TRBD2 (5 bases). V was pared by 0 bases and J by 9 bases, with 18 bases between. Germline V gives CDR1 MGHRA, CDR2 YSYEKL. The CDR3 runs 16 residues. This CDR3 reads CASSQDQPAVGGEQFF. The CDR3 DNA follows: TGCGCCAGCAGCCAAGATCAACCAGCGGTGGGCGGTGAGCAGTTCTTC.

This clonotype was observed at least ten times. This sequence joins TRBV28 and TRBJ2-1; TRBD2 matches at 9 bases. V dropped 3 bases and J dropped 7; count of bases not matched to a gene: 16. The CDR3 is made up of 18 amino acids. Germline values: CDR1 MDHEN, CDR2 SYDVKM. CDR3 sequence (DNA): TGTGCCAGCAGTTTTACAGGCGGACTAGCGCTCATTTCTAATGAGCAGTTCTTC. It codes for CASSFTGGLALISNEQFF.

The chain recombines TRBV9 with TRBJ2-2; D is perhaps TRBD1 or TRBD2 (5 bases each). The CDR3 is 18 amino acids. Per the germline V gene, CDR1 is SGDLS and CDR2 is YYNGEE. Trimming removed 0 bases from V and 4 bases from J, with 19 bases in between. CDR3 in DNA: TGTGCCAGCAGCGTAGAAGGGGTGGTCGGGGCGGGCACCGGGGAGCTGTTTTTT. Amino acid sequence: CASSVEGVVGAGTGELFF.

This sequence joins TRBV6-2 or TRBV6-3 and TRBJ2-2, with TRBD2 matching over 7 bases. CDR1 and CDR2 from the germline V gene are MNHEY and SVGEGT. The CDR3 has 16 residues. The trim removed 5 bases at V and 0 bases at J, leaving 6 bases unmatched. The CDR3 spells CASSKRGGTNTGELFF. The CDR3 DNA is TGTGCCAGCAGTAAACGCGGGGGTACGAACACCGGGGAGCTGTTTTTT.

Within the sample, this clonotype is medium-sized. This chain connects TRBV28 to TRBJ2-7, with 8 nucleotides matching TRBD2. The CDR3 sequence is 14 residues long. Trimming at V came to 8 bases and at J to 0 bases, leaving 6 bases not matched to a gene. Germline CDR1 reads MDHEN; CDR2 reads SYDVKM. Here the CDR3 DNA reads TGTGCCAGCTATTCCAGCGGGGGCTCCTACGAGCAGTACTTC. The encoded protein is CASYSSGGSYEQYF.

This clonotype has at least ten counts. The chain has TRBV15 and TRBJ1-5; 8 bases fit TRBD1. The ends lost 0 bases at V and 7 bases at J; junction bases unmatched: 8. The germline gives CDR1 LNHNV, CDR2 YYDKDF (reference sequence). CDR3 length: 16 amino acids. The CDR3 region is CATSRDLTGVGQPQHF. CDR3 DNA sequence: TGTGCCACCAGCAGAGATCTGACAGGGGTTGGACAGCCCCAGCATTTT.